The 26 T cell receptor beta chains reported below all come from one sample, sequenced in a study of T cell responses to AZD1222 COVID-19 vaccine. The assay was immunoSEQ multiplex PCR, and TCRdb's table has in-frame clones only and misses some. The data show roughly 150,000 clones, with roughly 90% seen just once and approximately 1.2% held by the top ten. The material was peripheral blood, obtained 28 days after the second AZD1222 dose. Receptor source: an adult who received the AZD1222 COVID-19 vaccine.

The chain uses TRBV5-6 and TRBJ1-1; 10 nucleotides line up with TRBD1. The CDR3 extends over 15 amino acids. V gave up 1 base and J gave up 6 bases; unmatched junction bases: 6. Germline V CDR1 and CDR2: SGHDT, YYEEEE. The CDR3 nucleotides are TGTGCCAGCAGCTTGTTGGGACAGGGGTCGTCTGAAGCTTTCTTT. It translates to CASSLLGQGSSEAFF.

J is TRBJ2-1 and V is TRBV4-3; a possible D gene is TRBD2 (6 bases). This CDR3 region has 14 residues. Between the trimmed V and J ends, which lost 3 bases and 8 bases, there was a span of 14 bases. Germline assignment: CDR1 LGHNA and CDR2 YSLEER. CDR3 sequence reads: CASSHPEGQHEQFF. As DNA, the CDR3 is TGCGCCAGCAGCCACCCGGAGGGCCAGCATGAGCAGTTCTTC.

The chain joins TRBV28 to TRBJ1-1; D perhaps matches TRBD1 (6 bases). Trimming took off 3 bases at V and 11 bases at J, with 25 bases between the two ends. Germline CDR1 is MDHEN and CDR2 is SYDVKM. This CDR3 region has 16 residues. CDR3 residues: CASSLDPGVSAELAFF. In DNA, the CDR3 is TGTGCCAGCAGTTTGGACCCAGGGGTCTCCGCGGAGTTGGCTTTCTTT. Complete variable domain (other parts from reference TRBV28 and TRBJ1-1): DVKVTQSSRYLVKRTGEKVFLECVQDMDHENMFWYRQDPGLGLRLIYFSYDVKMKEKGDIPEGYSVSREKKERFSLILESASTNQTSMYLCASSLDPGVSAELAFFGQGTRLTVV.

There are a few counts of this clone. J is TRBJ1-6 and V is TRBV18; 8 bases line up with TRBD1. Germline V gene lookup returns CDR1 KGHSH and CDR2 LQKENI. CDR3 length: 14 residues. V trimming: 2 bases; J trimming: 9 bases; junction bases outside the gene matches: 3. The CDR3, as DNA: TGTGCCAGCTCACCAGAAGGACAGGGTTCACCCCTCCACTTT. Its protein is CASSPEGQGSPLHF.

This chain links TRBV27 with TRBJ2-4; 9 nucleotides agree with TRBD1. The CDR3 length is 20 residues. V lost 7 bases to trimming and J lost 0 bases; unmatched junction nucleotides: 19. The germline gives CDR1 MNHEY, CDR2 SMNVEV (reference sequence). The CDR3 nucleotides read TGTGCCAGCACCCCGGGACAGGGAACGGGCCTCGGGGGAGCCAAAAACATTCAGTACTTC. Translation gives CASTPGQGTGLGGAKNIQYF.

The genes are TRBV6-5 and TRBJ1-2; no firm D call. The CDR3 totals 13 residues. Germline lookup yields CDR1 MNHEY and CDR2 SVGAGI. V was clipped by 8 bases and J by 7 bases, with 17 bases between them. The CDR3 bases are TGTGCCAGCCGAACAGAAACCCTATTTGGCTACACCTTC. This gives the protein CASRTETLFGYTF.

A single count supports this clone. The chain uses TRBV6-4 and TRBJ2-2; 8 nucleotides match TRBD2. From germline, CDR1 is MRHNA and CDR2 SNTAGT. V shed 4 bases, J shed 4 bases, and the junction held 2 bases outside the gene matches. The CDR3 covers 14 residues. The CDR3 sequence is CASSVSGSTGELFF. CDR3 nucleotides: TGTGCCAGCAGTGTGAGCGGGAGCACCGGGGAGCTGTTTTTT.

As concerns this clone: At one boundary the junction diverges from the germline segment, which might be a read error. The V call is TRBV2, the J call TRBJ2-1; 8 nucleotides match TRBD2. Germline V gene lookup returns CDR1 SNHLY and CDR2 FYNNEI. CDR3 length equals 15 residues. The CDR3 sequence is CASSEGTRRVNEQFF. CDR3 nucleotide sequence: TGTGCCAGCAGCGAAGGGACTAGGAGGGTCAATGAGCAGTTCTTC.

This clone has only one observation. The V and J genes are TRBV5-5 and TRBJ2-7, with 8 bases lining up with TRBD2. The CDR3 has 16 residues. From germline, CDR1 is SGHKS and CDR2 YYEKEE (reference sequence). V trimming: 4 bases; J trimming: 0 bases; junction bases outside the gene matches: 9. CDR3 in amino acids: CASSKGTGGYSYEQYF. The CDR3 DNA reads as TGTGCCAGCAGCAAGGGTACGGGGGGGTACTCCTACGAGCAGTACTTC.

The chain's CDR3 is CASSLGGFGTGELFF. CDR3 sequence (DNA): TGTGCCAGCAGCTTGGGGGGGTTCGGCACCGGGGAGCTGTTTTTT. The J gene is TRBJ2-2, the V gene TRBV11-3; 7 bases agree with TRBD2. This CDR3 region has 15 residues. V lost 3 bases and J lost 4; bases outside the gene matches: 5. Germline V gene sequence: CDR1 SGHNT, CDR2 YENEEA. The full variable domain, with the rest looked up from reference TRBV11-3 and TRBJ2-2, is EAGVVQSPRYKIIEKKQPVAFWCNPISGHNTLYWYLQNLGQGPELLIRYENEEAVDDSQLPKDRFSAERLKGVDSTLKIQPAELGDSAVYLCASSLGGFGTGELFFGEGSRLTVL.

This chain links TRBV20-1 with TRBJ1-1, with D possibly TRBD1 on 5 matching bases. This CDR3 has 16 residues. CDR1 is DFQATT and CDR2 is SNEGSKA in the germline V gene (reference sequence). With 3 bases removed from V and 0 bases from J, the gap between germline ends came to 17 bases. The CDR3 protein is CSASWGSKLMNTEAFF. The CDR3 region has the DNA TGCAGTGCTAGTTGGGGGTCAAAACTTATGAACACTGAAGCTTTCTTT.

V and J are TRBV28 and TRBJ2-7; D is unresolved. The V end lost 7 bases, the J end lost 6 bases, and 19 bases lay between the germline ends. The length of the CDR3 is 14 residues. The germline V gene encodes CDR1 MDHEN and CDR2 SYDVKM. CDR3 sequence (DNA): TGTGCCAGCATCTCGGCCCTCACCCTGGGCGAGCAGTACTTC. Translated: CASISALTLGEQYF.

This clone is a singleton in its sample. The chain uses TRBV19 and TRBJ2-7; 10 nucleotides match TRBD2. CDR3 length: 14 amino acids. V was clipped by 6 bases and J by 0 bases; unmatched bases: 2. Germline V lookup: CDR1 LNHDA, CDR2 SQIVND (reference sequence). CDR3 DNA sequence: TGTGCCAGTAGGGTAGCGGGGGGCTCCTACGAGCAGTACTTC. Translation: CASRVAGGSYEQYF.

V and J are TRBV4-3 and TRBJ1-2; possibly TRBD1 for D (5 bases). The CDR3 is 15 residues long. V was shortened by 1 base and J by 3 bases, with 12 bases between the two germline ends. Germline CDR1 reads LGHNA; CDR2 reads YSLEER. This CDR3 reads CASSQVASGDYGYTF. The DNA of the CDR3 is TGCGCCAGCAGCCAAGTCGCTTCGGGGGACTATGGCTACACCTTC.

The genes are TRBV6-5 and TRBJ2-7, with no clear D. The CDR3 is 13 residues long. Germline V lookup: CDR1 MNHEY, CDR2 SVGAGI. V was trimmed by 8 bases and J by 2 bases, leaving 13 bases between them. The CDR3 DNA is TGTGCCAGCGGTTTCCTCGTTGCCTACGAGCAGTACTTC. Encoded protein: CASGFLVAYEQYF.

V is TRBV14 and J is TRBJ2-3; D is undetermined. Trimming shortened V by 4 bases and J by 2 bases, and 4 bases separated the two germline ends. The germline V gene encodes CDR1 SGHDN and CDR2 FVKESK. CDR3 length: 12 amino acids. The CDR3 loop reads CASSRFTDTQYF. The CDR3 DNA reads as TGTGCCAGCAGCCGATTCACAGATACGCAGTATTTT. Filled out from reference TRBV14 and TRBJ2-3, the complete variable domain reads EAGVTQFPSHSVIEKGQTVTLRCDPISGHDNLYWYRRVMGKEIKFLLHFVKESKQDESGMPNNRFLAERTGGTYSTLKVQPAELEDSGVYFCASSRFTDTQYFGPGTRLTVL.

This clone was recorded once. This rearrangement joins TRBV6-6 to TRBJ2-7; D possibly uses TRBD1 or TRBD2 (5 bases each). Trimming took off 2 bases at V and 3 bases at J, with 14 bases between the two ends. CDR3 size: 15 residues. Per the germline V gene, CDR1 is MNHNY and CDR2 is SVGAGI (reference sequence). CDR3 DNA sequence: TGTGCCAGCAGTTACACACAGGTGGAGGACTACGAGCAGTACTTC. It codes for CASSYTQVEDYEQYF.

The chain links TRBV24-1 to TRBJ1-2; D not certain. The CDR3 contains 14 residues. From germline, CDR1 is KGHDR and CDR2 SFDVKD. The V end lost 4 bases, the J end lost 2 bases, and 10 bases lay between the germline ends. For the CDR3, the DNA is TGTGCCACCAGTGAAGCAGGCTCCAACTATGGCTACACCTTC. It encodes CATSEAGSNYGYTF.

V usage is TRBV25-1 and J usage is TRBJ2-5; D may be TRBD1 (5 bases). This CDR3 has 16 residues. V gave up 6 bases and J gave up 4 bases, with 21 bases separating them. Germline V gives CDR1 MGHDK, CDR2 SYGVNS. This CDR3 reads CASSPALTAPGETQYF. The CDR3, as DNA: TGTGCCAGCAGCCCCGCGTTGACAGCGCCGGGAGAGACCCAGTACTTC. The full variable domain, in which reference TRBV25-1 and TRBJ2-5 provide the parts outside the CDR3, is EADIYQTPRYLVIGTGKKITLECSQTMGHDKMYWYQQDPGMELHLIHYSYGVNSTEKGDLSSESTVSRIRTEHFPLTLESARPSHTSQYLCASSPALTAPGETQYFGPGTRLLVL.

The count of this clone is one. The rearrangement links TRBV4-2 to TRBJ2-1, with 8 bases identical to TRBD1. The V gene's germline CDR1 is LGHNA and CDR2 YNFKEQ. The CDR3 has 16 amino acids. V lost 4 bases, J lost 6 bases, and 11 bases stayed unmatched. The DNA of the CDR3 is TGTGCCAGCAGCCCCCCCCCAGGGGGCGAGTCCAATGAGCAGTTCTTC. It is translated as CASSPPPGGESNEQFF.

The chain carries TRBV2 and TRBJ1-2, with TRBD1 matching over 9 bases. CDR1 SNHLY and CDR2 FYNNEI come from the germline V gene. CDR3 length: 15 amino acids. V shed 6 bases, J shed 6 bases, and the junction held 11 bases outside the gene matches. CDR3 nucleotide sequence: TGTGCCAGCAGCGTTAAAGCGCGGACAGGGGATGGCTACACCTTC. It is translated as CASSVKARTGDGYTF.

V usage is TRBV2 and J usage is TRBJ2-3; 7 bases are a match to TRBD2. With V trimmed by 6 bases and J by 6 bases, 6 bases remained unmatched. CDR1 and CDR2 (germline): SNHLY, FYNNEI. This CDR3 has 13 amino acids. For the CDR3, the DNA is TGTGCCAGCAGCCTAGCGGAGTGGGATACGCAGTATTTT. Its translation is CASSLAEWDTQYF.

The CDR3 DNA sequence: TGTGCCAGCAGTTTAGACCCGGGGAGGCATTCACCCCTCCACTTT. Translating it yields CASSLDPGRHSPLHF. This chain uses TRBV28 with TRBJ1-6, with D uncertain. Trimming cost V 2 bases and J 8 bases, with 13 bases left between them. This CDR3 has 15 amino acids. Germline CDR1 is MDHEN and CDR2 is SYDVKM.

The chain combines TRBV29-1 with TRBJ1-5; 9 nucleotides agree with TRBD1. The CDR3 is 13 amino acids. Germline-derived CDR1 and CDR2 are SQVTM and ANQGSEA. Trimming at V came to 4 bases and at J to 4 bases, leaving 2 bases not matched to a gene. The CDR3 DNA reads as TGCAGCGTTGGGGGACAGGGTAATCAGCCCCAGCATTTT. This sequence encodes CSVGGQGNQPQHF.

The chain links TRBV5-4 to TRBJ1-2, with D possibly matching TRBD1 (6 bases). The germline V and J ends were trimmed by 4 bases and 4 bases, with 11 bases remaining between them. Germline V gene sequence: CDR1 SGHNT, CDR2 YYREEE (reference sequence). The CDR3 contains 13 residues. The CDR3 nucleotides read TGTGCCAGCAGCGACAGGCGCCTCTATGGCTACACCTTC. Protein: CASSDRRLYGYTF.

The CDR3 region has the DNA TGTTCCTCGAACCCGGCGGGACAGGGTGCTGGAAACACCATATATTTT. Translated: CSSNPAGQGAGNTIYF. This rearrangement joins TRBV2 to TRBJ1-3; the match to TRBD1 covers 9 bases. CDR3 length equals 16 residues. CDR1 is SNHLY, CDR2 FYNNEI, per germline.